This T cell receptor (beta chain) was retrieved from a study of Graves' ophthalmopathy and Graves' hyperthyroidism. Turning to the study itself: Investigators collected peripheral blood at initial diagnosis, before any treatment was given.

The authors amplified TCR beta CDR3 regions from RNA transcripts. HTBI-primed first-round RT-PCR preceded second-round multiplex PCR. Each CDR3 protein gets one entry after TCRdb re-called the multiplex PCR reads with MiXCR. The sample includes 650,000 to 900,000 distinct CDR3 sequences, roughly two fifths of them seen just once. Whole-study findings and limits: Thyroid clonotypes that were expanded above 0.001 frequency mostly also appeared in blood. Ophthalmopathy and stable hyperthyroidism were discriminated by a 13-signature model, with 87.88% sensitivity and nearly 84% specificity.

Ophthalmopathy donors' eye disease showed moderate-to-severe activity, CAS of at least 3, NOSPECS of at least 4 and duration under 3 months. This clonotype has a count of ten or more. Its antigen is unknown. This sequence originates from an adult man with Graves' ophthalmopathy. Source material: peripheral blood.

DNA of the CDR3: TGTGCCAGCAGCTCGACCCCCGGGGCAGGCTACGAGCAGTACTTC. Residues: CASSSTPGAGYEQYF. The chain has TRBV9 and TRBJ2-7; D might be TRBD1 or TRBD2, each matching 5 bases. Germline V lookup: CDR1 SGDLS, CDR2 YYNGEE. Trimming cost V 4 bases and J 3 bases, with 17 bases left between them. The CDR3 spans 15 residues.